This TCR beta chain stems from a study of early T cells in non-severe SARS-CoV-2 infection. TCRdb re-derived calls from the 5' RACE reads in MiXCR, one entry per CDR3 protein. This table holds approximately 81,000 distinct CDR3 sequences, over 11% found once. This clonotype was detected many times. This CDR3 contains 15 residues. Germline V gives CDR1 MNHEY, CDR2 SMNVEV (reference sequence). V lost 5 bases to trimming and J lost 5 bases; unmatched junction nucleotides: 8. Source material: whole blood. This receptor was taken from an adult who was a healthcare worker with PCR-confirmed SARS-CoV-2 infection or an uninfected control (not recorded which). This sequence joins TRBV27 and TRBJ2-7; 11 bases agree with TRBD2. The CDR3 DNA follows: TGTGCCAGCAGTGTCGCTAGCGGGAGGTACCACGAGCAGTACTTC. Amino acid sequence: CASSVASGRYHEQYF.